Listed below are T cell receptor beta chains from one sample, sequenced in a study of cytomegalovirus exposure and HLA in healthy donors. Using immunoSEQ multiplex PCR, the repertoire was profiled, and TCRdb retains in-frame clones only, with some absent. The repertoire has 100,000 to 150,000 clones, roughly four fifths of them found once; the top ten carry 1.5% to 2%. The sequenced sample consisted of PBMCs. The receptors here all came from a man aged 40-55 years in good health and CMV-seronegative. The CDR3 runs from the conserved cysteine through the conserved F or W. D genes are given only for firm matches. Not all rows give a size; the values are once, few, many and, for expanded clones, a class.

clone size	D gene	V gene	J gene	CDR3 protein	CDR3 DNA
few	NA	TRBV5-6	TRBJ2-7	CASSSTGHLSYDEQYF	TGTGCCAGCAGCTCTACAGGTCATCTTTCTTACGACGAGCAGTACTTC
NA	TRBD1	TRBV29-1	TRBJ2-7	CSVTIWGQGNNEQYF	TGCAGCGTTACTATTTGGGGACAGGGGAACAACGAGCAGTACTTC
NA	NA	TRBV27	TRBJ2-2	CASSLNTGELFF	TGTGCCAGCAGCCTGAACACCGGGGAGCTGTTTTTT
NA	NA	TRBV30	TRBJ1-4	CACQQGGEKLFF	TGTGCCTGTCAACAGGGTGGCGAAAAACTGTTTTTT
NA	TRBD2	TRBV29-1	TRBJ2-7	CSVEHSRAGDRYEQYF	TGCAGCGTTGAACACTCCCGAGCGGGGGACCGCTACGAGCAGTACTTC
NA	TRBD1	TRBV18	TRBJ2-5	CASSPQGTGTRGTQYF	TGTGCCAGCTCACCGCAGGGGACAGGGACCCGTGGGACCCAGTACTTC
NA	NA	TRBV7-9	TRBJ2-7	CASSLDFYEQYF	TGTGCCAGCAGCTTGGACTTCTACGAGCAGTACTTC
once	NA	TRBV5-5	TRBJ2-2	CASSFTGDTGELFF	TGTGCCAGCAGCTTTACAGGTGACACCGGGGAGCTGTTTTTT
NA	NA	TRBV6-1	TRBJ2-7	CASSGQVLDEQYF	TGTGCCAGCAGTGGACAGGTGCTCGACGAGCAGTACTTC
NA	NA	TRBV12-5	TRBJ2-3	CASGPRYPSPDTQYF	TGTGCTAGTGGTCCGCGGTATCCTAGCCCAGATACGCAGTATTTT
NA	NA	TRBV6-5	TRBJ1-6	CASREGGLNSPLHF	TGTGCCAGCAGGGAGGGTGGCCTTAATTCACCCCTCCACTTT
NA	TRBD1	TRBV7-9	TRBJ1-3	CASSLGEGGSGNTIYF	TGTGCCAGCAGCTTGGGGGAAGGGGGCTCCGGAAACACCATATATTTT
NA	NA	TRBV28	TRBJ1-2	CASSGVFPYYGYTF	TGTGCCAGCTCGGGGGTCTTTCCCTACTATGGCTACACCTTC
NA	NA	TRBV5-1	TRBJ2-3	CASSSRTASGTDTQYF	TGCGCCAGCAGCTCCCGGACTGCATCGGGCACAGATACGCAGTATTTT
NA	NA	TRBV7-9	TRBJ2-5	CASKVTGQETQYF	TGTGCCAGCAAGGTAACGGGCCAAGAGACCCAGTACTTC
NA	NA	TRBV13	TRBJ2-6	CASRSFRDLGANVLTF	TGTGCCAGCAGGAGCTTCCGGGATCTCGGGGCCAACGTCCTGACTTTC
NA	TRBD1	TRBV6-5	TRBJ2-1	CASRSGTGVGNEQFF	TGTGCCAGCAGATCCGGGACAGGGGTTGGGAATGAGCAGTTCTTC
once	NA	TRBV5-4	TRBJ1-1	CASSPIAGDSTEAFF	TGTGCCAGCAGCCCGATCGCCGGGGATAGCACTGAAGCTTTCTTT
NA	TRBD2	TRBV28	TRBJ2-5	CASSETSGRRETQYF	TGTGCCAGCAGTGAGACTAGCGGGAGACGGGAGACCCAGTACTTC
NA	TRBD1	TRBV10-3	TRBJ2-2	CAISEGTANTGELFF	TGTGCCATCAGTGAGGGGACAGCGAACACCGGGGAGCTGTTTTTT
NA	NA	TRBV5-4	TRBJ2-1	CASSFRDTYNEQFF	TGTGCCAGCAGCTTCCGGGACACTTACAATGAGCAGTTCTTC
NA	TRBD2	TRBV28	TRBJ2-1	CASSLAGAGAQQFF	TGTGCCAGCAGTTTAGCGGGAGCGGGGGCCCAGCAGTTCTTC
NA	NA	TRBV23-1	TRBJ1-1	CASISMKAKLDPMNTEAFF	TGCGCCAGCATTTCCATGAAGGCAAAACTAGACCCCATGAACACTGAAGCTTTCTTT
NA	TRBD2	TRBV5-6	TRBJ2-1	CASSLSSGGYNEQFF	TGTGCCAGCAGCTTATCTAGCGGGGGGTACAATGAGCAGTTCTTC
NA	TRBD2	TRBV5-6	TRBJ2-7	CASSFVGGTYEQYF	TGTGCCAGCAGCTTTGTGGGGGGGACCTACGAGCAGTACTTC
few	NA	TRBV25-1	TRBJ2-6	CASRPTGSGANVLTF	TGTGCCAGCAGACCCACAGGGTCTGGGGCCAACGTCCTGACTTTC
NA	TRBD2	TRBV7-8	TRBJ2-7	CASSVLAGDTYEQYF	TGTGCCAGCAGCGTTCTAGCGGGGGATACATACGAGCAGTACTTC
few	NA	TRBV9	TRBJ2-3	CASSVGPDTQYF	TGTGCCAGCAGCGTGGGGCCAGATACGCAGTATTTT
NA	NA	TRBV27	TRBJ2-7	CASSDYPVGGGQQYF	TGTGCCAGCAGTGATTACCCCGTTGGAGGAGGGCAGCAGTACTTC
NA	TRBD2	TRBV7-2	TRBJ2-1	CASLAGSSYNEQFF	TGTGCCAGTTTAGCGGGAAGCTCCTACAATGAGCAGTTCTTC
NA	TRBD2	TRBV2	TRBJ2-5	CASRLAGAQETQYF	TGTGCCAGCAGACTAGCGGGGGCCCAGGAGACCCAGTACTTC
NA	TRBD1	TRBV29-1	TRBJ1-2	CSARKTGANNYGYTF	TGCAGCGCTAGGAAAACAGGGGCGAATAACTATGGCTACACCTTC
few	NA	TRBV6-6	TRBJ1-3	CASSYSNLGNTIYF	TGTGCCAGCAGTTACTCTAATCTGGGAAACACCATATATTTT
NA	NA	TRBV10-3	TRBJ2-6	CAIPTGTRKNSGANVLTF	TGTGCCATCCCGACCGGGACACGGAAAAACTCTGGGGCCAACGTCCTGACTTTC
NA	NA	TRBV19	TRBJ1-6	CASKGTGPGRSPLHF	TGTGCCAGTAAGGGAACCGGGCCTGGGAGATCACCCCTCCACTTT
NA	NA	TRBV2	TRBJ2-5	CASRWDGGTQYF	TGTGCCAGCAGGTGGGACGGGGGGACCCAGTACTTC
NA	NA	TRBV16	TRBJ2-1	CASSSTDNYNEQFF	TGTGCCAGCAGCTCTACTGATAATTACAATGAGCAGTTCTTC
NA	NA	TRBV6-5	TRBJ1-5	CASSRQTGGQPQHF	TGTGCCAGCAGCCGACAGACCGGGGGTCAGCCCCAGCATTTT
NA	NA	TRBV28	TRBJ1-2	CASSFRQGVSYGYTF	TGTGCCAGCAGTTTTCGGCAGGGCGTTAGCTATGGCTACACCTTC
few	NA	TRBV18	TRBJ1-4	CASSRRGGEKLFF	TGTGCCAGCTCCCGGCGGGGTGGTGAAAAACTGTTTTTT
few	TRBD1	TRBV9	TRBJ2-5	CASSARTGQETQYF	TGTGCCAGCAGCGCCCGGACAGGGCAAGAGACCCAGTACTTC
NA	NA	TRBV5-1	TRBJ2-1	CASNPLGNSYNEQFF	TGCGCCAGCAACCCCCTAGGTAACTCCTACAATGAGCAGTTCTTC
NA	TRBD2	TRBV5-5	TRBJ2-2	CASSYHGAGGPGELFF	TGTGCCAGCAGCTATCACGGGGCGGGGGGACCCGGGGAGCTGTTTTTT
NA	NA	TRBV6-5	TRBJ2-7	CASSYSVTGPYEQYF	TGTGCCAGCAGTTACTCGGTGACGGGTCCCTACGAGCAGTACTTC
NA	NA	TRBV2	TRBJ1-6	CASIYLDSPLHF	TGTGCCAGCATTTATCTCGATTCACCCCTCCACTTT
NA	NA	TRBV19	TRBJ1-1	CASRMGDTEAFF	TGTGCCAGTAGAATGGGAGACACTGAAGCTTTCTTT
NA	NA	TRBV19	TRBJ1-5	CASIKGQGHSNQPQHF	TGTGCCAGTATTAAAGGGCAGGGGCATAGCAATCAGCCCCAGCATTTT
NA	TRBD1	TRBV7-7	TRBJ1-2	CASSDRDGGGYTF	TGTGCTAGCAGCGACAGGGATGGGGGAGGCTACACCTTC